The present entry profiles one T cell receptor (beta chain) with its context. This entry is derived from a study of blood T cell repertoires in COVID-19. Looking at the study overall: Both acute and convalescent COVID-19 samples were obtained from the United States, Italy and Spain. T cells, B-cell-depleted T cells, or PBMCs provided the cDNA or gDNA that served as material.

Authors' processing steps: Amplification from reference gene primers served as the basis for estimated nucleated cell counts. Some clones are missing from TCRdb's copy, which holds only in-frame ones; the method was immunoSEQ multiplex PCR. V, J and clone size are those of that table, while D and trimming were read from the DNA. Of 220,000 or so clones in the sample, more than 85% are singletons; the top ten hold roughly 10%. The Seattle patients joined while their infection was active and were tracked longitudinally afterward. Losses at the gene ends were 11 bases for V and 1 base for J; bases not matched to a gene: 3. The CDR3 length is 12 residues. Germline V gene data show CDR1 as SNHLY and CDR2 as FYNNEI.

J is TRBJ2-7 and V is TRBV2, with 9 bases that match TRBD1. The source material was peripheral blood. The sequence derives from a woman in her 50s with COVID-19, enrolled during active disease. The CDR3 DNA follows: TGTGCCGACAGGGGGGATTCCTACGAGCAGTACGTC. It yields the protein CADRGDSYEQYV.